This T cell receptor (beta chain) comes out of a study of shared clonotypes between healthy human individuals. Study-wide results and limits: Naive subsets, compared against memory subsets, generally had larger estimated richness values. Generation probabilities were higher for clonotypes shared across all four sorted-subset donors than for unshared ones.

As regards this clone: The antigen is undetermined.

CD45RO-negative cells were positively selected for CCR7, leaving out terminally differentiated effector memory CD45RA+ cells. It was about 210 ng DNA, 25,000 to 35,000 T cell genomes, that sorted-subset replicate PCRs used. Sequencing was performed with immunoSEQ multiplex PCR; in TCRdb, only in-frame clones are kept and a portion is missing. The sample records about 1.9 million clones, about 93% being singletons. Sequencing was done on a sample of naive CD8+ T cells from PBMCs. The receptor was isolated from a man between 18 and 29 years old in good health. Some clones in this sample may be carry-over from other donors' samples.

CDR3 nucleotide sequence: TGTGCCACCAGCGGCCGACGGGACATCAACTATGGCTACACCTTC. This translates into CATSGRRDINYGYTF. The V and J genes are TRBV15 and TRBJ1-2; perhaps TRBD1 as D (6 bases). Germline V gene lookup returns CDR1 LNHNV and CDR2 YYDKDF (reference sequence). The CDR3 has 15 amino acids. Trimming removed 5 bases at V and 2 bases at J, with 15 bases between. Complete variable domain (other parts from reference TRBV15 and TRBJ1-2): DAMVIQNPRYQVTQFGKPVTLSCSQTLNHNVMYWYQQKSSQAPKLLFHYYDKDFNNEADTPDNFQSRRPNTSFCFLDIRSPGLGDTAMYLCATSGRRDINYGYTFGSGTRLTVV.